Included here is one TCR beta chain sequence, with context. A single count supports this clone. Its antigen is currently not known. Per-base quality was not reported, and no clone a single base away is much larger than it. Spanning cysteine to phenylalanine, the CDR3 consists of 15 amino acids. Only the CDR3 portion is preserved as DNA: 45 bases, with reading frame beginning at the first base. Trimmed from V: 1 base; trimmed from J: 6 bases; junction bases lacking a gene match: 3. CDR1 SGHTA and CDR2 FQGNSA are derived from the germline V gene. The data were obtained in a study of control samples from healthy donors and cancer patients (dated by TCRdb to about 2020). Preparation of the library involved the immunoSEQ multiplex PCR assay. TCRdb mirrors the immuneACCESS table, restricted to in-frame sequences. Some clones are absent from its copies; in checked studies, under half trace to an unresolved V gene, and the reason for the others is unknown. This sample has approximately 90,000 clones in its table, and roughly 86% of those were observed once. 20% to 25% of the sample belongs to the ten largest clones.

The specimen sequenced was blood. Here the chain combines TRBV7-2 and TRBJ2-1, with TRBD2 identical over 10 junction bases. The TCR originated in a man aged 30-40 years in good health. The DNA sequence reads TGTGCCAGCAGCTTAGAAGCGGGGGGGCGCAATGAGCAGTTCTTC. Its amino acids are CASSLEAGGRNEQFF.